This T cell receptor (beta chain) was recovered during a study of human T cells and chemical hapten exposure. Individual cDNA molecules in this library carried unique molecular identifiers. TCRdb reanalysed the RACE reads using MiXCR and keeps one entry per CDR3 protein. The table lists 60,000 to 80,000 distinct CDR3 sequences, approximately 6.5% of them singletons. Germline CDR1 reads PRHDT; CDR2 reads FYEKMQ (reference sequence). V lost 4 bases to trimming and J lost 1 base, with 7 bases between them. CDR3 size: 13 residues. Documented time point: healthy volunteer bleed at 6 weeks. Someone pulled total RNA out of unfractionated whole blood. This clonotype was found a few times. Its specificity is not known. Study results and caveats: The study found that DPC sensitization did not change TCRs above 1 in 1000 frequency.

The sequenced sample was whole blood. The sequence derives from a female donor in good health. Some clones in this sample may be carry-over from other donors' samples. The V gene is TRBV13, the J gene TRBJ1-1; a possible D gene is TRBD1 (6 bases). The CDR3 DNA is TGTGCCAGCAGCTCGACAGGGAACACTGAAGCTTTCTTT. This translates into CASSSTGNTEAFF. The variable domain in full, with the rest retrieved from reference TRBV13 and TRBJ1-1, is AAGVIQSPRHLIKEKRETATLKCYPIPRHDTVYWYQQGPGQDPQFLISFYEKMQSDKGSIPDRFSAQQFSDYHSELNMSSLELGDSALYFCASSSTGNTEAFFGQGTRLTVV.